This T cell receptor (beta chain) was sequenced in a study of T cell changes during pregnancy in multiple sclerosis (dated by TCRdb to about 2019). In the study overall: Changes in the T cell repertoire over the course of pregnancy were examined in this study in women with multiple sclerosis.

Per the germline V gene, SGHVS is the CDR1 and FNYEAQ is the CDR2. The junction carries 6 bases between V and J, which are trimmed by 2 bases and 2 bases respectively. The CDR3 numbers 14 residues from cysteine through phenylalanine. The retained sequence is limited to the CDR3, 42 bases, with the frame set at the first base. Libraries came from the immunoSEQ multiplex PCR assay. TCRdb obtained this table from immuneACCESS and retained in-frame rearrangements with V and J assigned. These tables miss some clones; where compared with another copy, unresolved V genes account for less than half of the shortfall, and the remainder is unexplained. For this sample there are about 68,000 clones; roughly nine tenths appear just once. The top ten clones comprise more than 1.4% of the sample. Worth noting for this clone: This clone's antigen is unknown. Base qualities are missing; no much larger clone stands one base away.

The sequencing here drew on peripheral blood, taken in the third trimester of pregnancy. Recombination linked TRBV7-6 to TRBJ1-4; TRBD1 is possibly the D segment (5 matching bases). This receptor was taken from a female donor with multiple sclerosis, enrolled in a pregnancy study. The DNA reads TGTGCCAGCAGCTTATCAGGGACTAATGAAAAACTGTTTTTT. This is translated as CASSLSGTNEKLFF.